The text below deals with one T cell receptor beta chain. J was trimmed by 5 bases and V by 5 bases; bases with no gene match: 11. The CDR3 is 16 amino acids. The germline CDR1 and CDR2 sequences are LNHDA and SQIVND (reference sequence). Authors' processing steps: Amplification of reference gene primers was used by the study to estimate nucleated cell counts. Assay: immunoSEQ multiplex PCR; the TCRdb copy retains only in-frame clones and omits some. Clone size and the V and J calls come from that table; the DNA yielded D and trimming. The table has more than 95,000 clones, over 75% seen once; the top ten hold 25% to 30%. The sample originates from a study of blood T cell repertoires in COVID-19. Across the study: Collection of acute and convalescent COVID-19 samples took place in the United States, Italy and Spain. From T cells, B-cell-depleted T cells, or PBMCs came the material, which was cDNA or gDNA.

The origin of this receptor is a woman older than 75 with acute or convalescent COVID-19. Specimen: peripheral blood. The rearrangement uses TRBV19 and TRBJ1-5, with TRBD1 matching 8 bases. The CDR3 bases are TGTGCCAGTAGTCCGCCGGTCAGGGGGCGCGATCAGCCCCAGCATTTT. It codes for CASSPPVRGRDQPQHF.